This is a list of T cell receptor beta chains from one sample in a study of Ad26.COV2.S vaccination and SARS-CoV-2 variants. Data came from immunoSEQ multiplex PCR; TCRdb stores just in-frame clones and leaves some out. This table holds about 430,000 clones, roughly 90% found once. Sequenced material: peripheral blood, taken in a trial of Ad26.COV2.S vaccine versus placebo. The source is a person between 18 and 59 years old who received the Ad26.COV2.S COVID-19 vaccine or a placebo. Each CDR3 is given with its conserved first and last residue. The order of the fields is clone size, D gene, CDR3 length, V gene, J gene, CDR3 protein, CDR3 DNA. D genes are given only for firm matches. Expanded clones are given a class, and other clones once, few, many or no size at all.

abundance: NA
d_gene: TRBD1
len: 16
v_gene: TRBV6-2/TRBV6-3
j_gene: TRBJ2-7
CDR3aa: CASSYRSTGGRYEQYF
CDR3nt: TGTGCCAGCAGTTACAGATCAACAGGGGGCCGGTACGAGCAGTACTTC

abundance: once
d_gene: NA
len: 13
v_gene: TRBV19
j_gene: TRBJ1-4
CDR3aa: CASNPGLGEKLFF
CDR3nt: TGTGCCAGTAACCCGGGACTAGGTGAAAAACTGTTTTTT

abundance: NA
d_gene: NA
len: 13
v_gene: TRBV6-2/TRBV6-3
j_gene: TRBJ2-5
CDR3aa: CASSYSYGETQYF
CDR3nt: TGTGCCAGCAGTTACTCATACGGGGAGACCCAGTACTTC

abundance: NA
d_gene: TRBD1
len: 13
v_gene: TRBV4-3
j_gene: TRBJ1-1
CDR3aa: CASSQTGQTEAFF
CDR3nt: TGCGCCAGCAGCCAAACGGGACAGACTGAAGCTTTCTTT

abundance: once
d_gene: TRBD2
len: 16
v_gene: TRBV27
j_gene: TRBJ2-3
CDR3aa: CASSTLAGAITDTQYF
CDR3nt: TGTGCCAGCAGTACCTTAGCGGGAGCCATCACAGATACGCAGTATTTT

abundance: NA
d_gene: NA
len: 18
v_gene: TRBV30
j_gene: TRBJ2-1
CDR3aa: CAWSALGGDRSSYNEQFF
CDR3nt: TGTGCCTGGAGTGCCCTGGGGGGGGACAGGTCATCCTACAATGAGCAGTTCTTC

abundance: once
d_gene: NA
len: 13
v_gene: TRBV12-5
j_gene: TRBJ2-1
CDR3aa: CASGSAIYNEQFF
CDR3nt: TGTGCTAGTGGCTCCGCAATCTACAATGAGCAGTTCTTC

abundance: NA
d_gene: NA
len: 13
v_gene: TRBV27
j_gene: TRBJ2-5
CDR3aa: CASSLSLGETQYF
CDR3nt: TGTGCCAGCAGTTTATCCCTAGGGGAGACCCAGTACTTC

abundance: NA
d_gene: TRBD1
len: 17
v_gene: TRBV4-1
j_gene: TRBJ2-1
CDR3aa: CASSQITGGRSYNEQFF
CDR3nt: TGCGCCAGCAGCCAAATAACAGGGGGACGCTCCTACAATGAGCAGTTCTTC

abundance: NA
d_gene: NA
len: 16
v_gene: TRBV6-6
j_gene: TRBJ2-1
CDR3aa: CASSYSGEFSYNEQFF
CDR3nt: TGTGCCAGCAGTTACTCGGGCGAATTCTCCTACAATGAGCAGTTCTTC

abundance: few
d_gene: NA
len: 14
v_gene: TRBV6-1
j_gene: TRBJ1-4
CDR3aa: CASSEVRGNEKLFF
CDR3nt: TGTGCCAGCAGTGAAGTCAGGGGTAATGAAAAACTGTTTTTT

abundance: NA
d_gene: NA
len: 13
v_gene: TRBV2
j_gene: TRBJ2-3
CDR3aa: CASSEEFADTQYF
CDR3nt: TGTGCCAGCAGTGAAGAGTTTGCAGATACGCAGTATTTT

abundance: NA
d_gene: TRBD1
len: 14
v_gene: TRBV29-1
j_gene: TRBJ1-2
CDR3aa: CSVDTGTGGDGYTF
CDR3nt: TGCAGCGTTGATACGGGGACAGGGGGAGATGGCTACACCTTC

abundance: NA
d_gene: TRBD2
len: 14
v_gene: TRBV10-3
j_gene: TRBJ2-3
CDR3aa: CAISSGASTDTQYF
CDR3nt: TGTGCCATCAGCAGCGGGGCAAGCACAGATACGCAGTATTTT

abundance: NA
d_gene: NA
len: 19
v_gene: TRBV10-3
j_gene: TRBJ2-3
CDR3aa: CAISETALDRLASTDTQYF
CDR3nt: TGTGCCATCAGTGAGACCGCCCTCGACAGGCTTGCTAGCACAGATACGCAGTATTTT

abundance: NA
d_gene: NA
len: 18
v_gene: TRBV4-1
j_gene: TRBJ2-7
CDR3aa: CASSQQIDRGSRSYEQYF
CDR3nt: TGCGCCAGCAGCCAACAAATCGACCGAGGGAGTAGGTCCTACGAGCAGTACTTC

abundance: NA
d_gene: NA
len: 14
v_gene: TRBV6-6
j_gene: TRBJ2-3
CDR3aa: CASSTYHGTDTQYF
CDR3nt: TGTGCCAGCAGCACCTATCACGGCACAGATACGCAGTATTTT

abundance: NA
d_gene: NA
len: 12
v_gene: TRBV27
j_gene: TRBJ2-7
CDR3aa: CASSFGGYEQYF
CDR3nt: TGTGCCAGCAGTTTTGGGGGCTACGAGCAGTACTTC

abundance: NA
d_gene: NA
len: 15
v_gene: TRBV4-3
j_gene: TRBJ1-1
CDR3aa: CASSRETHGNTEAFF
CDR3nt: TGCGCCAGCAGCCGAGAAACCCATGGGAACACTGAAGCTTTCTTT

abundance: NA
d_gene: TRBD2
len: 15
v_gene: TRBV5-1
j_gene: TRBJ2-3
CDR3aa: CASSPGLAVLDTQYF
CDR3nt: TGCGCCAGCAGCCCGGGACTAGCGGTTCTGGATACGCAGTATTTT

abundance: NA
d_gene: NA
len: 16
v_gene: TRBV5-1
j_gene: TRBJ2-3
CDR3aa: CASSFFSPMGSNTQYF
CDR3nt: TGCGCCAGCAGCTTTTTCAGTCCCATGGGGTCGAATACGCAGTATTTT

abundance: NA
d_gene: NA
len: 14
v_gene: TRBV7-8
j_gene: TRBJ1-2
CDR3aa: CASPLPLNYYGYTF
CDR3nt: TGTGCCAGCCCCTTACCCCTTAACTACTATGGCTACACCTTC

abundance: NA
d_gene: NA
len: 13
v_gene: TRBV6-5
j_gene: TRBJ2-7
CDR3aa: CASSQGNIHEQYF
CDR3nt: TGTGCCAGCAGCCAGGGAAATATCCACGAGCAGTACTTC

abundance: many
d_gene: NA
len: 15
v_gene: TRBV15
j_gene: TRBJ1-2
CDR3aa: CATSRGDGQVYGYTF
CDR3nt: TGTGCCACCAGCAGGGGGGACGGCCAAGTCTATGGCTACACCTTC

abundance: NA
d_gene: NA
len: 14
v_gene: TRBV19
j_gene: TRBJ1-5
CDR3aa: CATALGTYSQPQHF
CDR3nt: TGTGCCACCGCACTGGGGACATACAGTCAGCCCCAGCATTTT

abundance: NA
d_gene: NA
len: 16
v_gene: TRBV5-1
j_gene: TRBJ2-1
CDR3aa: CASSLGPRSSYNEQFF
CDR3nt: TGCGCCAGCAGCTTGGGACCCAGGAGCTCCTACAATGAGCAGTTCTTC

abundance: NA
d_gene: TRBD2
len: 15
v_gene: TRBV4-2
j_gene: TRBJ2-3
CDR3aa: CASSQMTSRADTQYF
CDR3nt: TGTGCCAGCAGCCAGATGACTAGCCGGGCAGATACGCAGTATTTT

abundance: NA
d_gene: NA
len: 14
v_gene: TRBV19
j_gene: TRBJ1-2
CDR3aa: CASSIFGDLYGYTF
CDR3nt: TGTGCCAGTAGTATTTTCGGGGATCTCTATGGCTACACCTTC

abundance: NA
d_gene: NA
len: 13
v_gene: TRBV27
j_gene: TRBJ1-5
CDR3aa: CASSSSITGPQHF
CDR3nt: TGTGCCAGCAGTTCCTCGATTACTGGGCCCCAGCATTTT

abundance: NA
d_gene: TRBD1
len: 16
v_gene: TRBV5-6
j_gene: TRBJ1-5
CDR3aa: CASSQGTGGFGQPQHF
CDR3nt: TGTGCCAGCAGCCAAGGGACAGGGGGCTTTGGTCAGCCCCAGCATTTT

abundance: NA
d_gene: NA
len: 16
v_gene: TRBV3-1/TRBV3-2
j_gene: TRBJ2-1
CDR3aa: CASSGRALSSYNEQFF
CDR3nt: TGTGCCAGCAGCGGGCGAGCCCTATCCTCCTACAATGAGCAGTTCTTC

abundance: NA
d_gene: NA
len: 12
v_gene: TRBV9
j_gene: TRBJ1-1
CDR3aa: CASSPGNTEAFF
CDR3nt: TGTGCCAGCAGCCCAGGAAACACTGAAGCTTTCTTT

abundance: NA
d_gene: TRBD1
len: 18
v_gene: TRBV19
j_gene: TRBJ2-6
CDR3aa: CASSITGDRLPGANVLTF
CDR3nt: TGTGCCAGTAGTATAACAGGGGACAGGCTACCCGGGGCCAACGTCCTGACTTTC

abundance: NA
d_gene: TRBD2
len: 17
v_gene: TRBV29-1
j_gene: TRBJ2-1
CDR3aa: CSISGVAGGTSYNEQFF
CDR3nt: TGCAGCATTTCTGGAGTAGCGGGAGGCACCTCCTACAATGAGCAGTTCTTC

abundance: NA
d_gene: NA
len: 17
v_gene: TRBV18
j_gene: TRBJ1-5
CDR3aa: CASSPVPDINRKFPQHF
CDR3nt: TGTGCCAGCTCACCTGTCCCGGACATAAATCGTAAGTTTCCCCAGCATTTT

abundance: NA
d_gene: NA
len: 15
v_gene: TRBV4-1
j_gene: TRBJ1-1
CDR3aa: CASSHHTGSETEAFF
CDR3nt: TGCGCCAGCAGCCATCATACAGGCTCGGAAACTGAAGCTTTCTTT

abundance: once
d_gene: TRBD2
len: 15
v_gene: TRBV6-5
j_gene: TRBJ2-7
CDR3aa: CASSYSRGSGYEQYF
CDR3nt: TGTGCCAGCAGTTACTCCCGCGGGAGCGGGTACGAGCAGTACTTC

abundance: NA
d_gene: NA
len: 15
v_gene: TRBV6-5
j_gene: TRBJ1-3
CDR3aa: CASRSDGNSGNTIYF
CDR3nt: TGTGCCAGCAGATCAGACGGAAACTCTGGAAACACCATATATTTT

abundance: NA
d_gene: TRBD1
len: 14
v_gene: TRBV19
j_gene: TRBJ1-1
CDR3aa: CASRETGSNTEAFF
CDR3nt: TGTGCCAGTAGGGAGACAGGGTCAAACACTGAAGCTTTCTTT

abundance: few
d_gene: TRBD1
len: 14
v_gene: TRBV30
j_gene: TRBJ2-5
CDR3aa: CALLLSGQVQTQYF
CDR3nt: TGTGCATTACTCCTGTCTGGACAGGTCCAGACCCAGTACTTC

abundance: NA
d_gene: TRBD2
len: 15
v_gene: TRBV4-1
j_gene: TRBJ2-1
CDR3aa: CASSGGRVSYNEQFF
CDR3nt: TGCGCCAGCAGCGGCGGGAGGGTCTCCTACAATGAGCAGTTCTTC

abundance: NA
d_gene: NA
len: 11
v_gene: TRBV20-1
j_gene: TRBJ2-7
CDR3aa: CSAADNYEQYF
CDR3nt: TGCAGTGCGGCAGACAACTACGAGCAGTACTTC

abundance: few
d_gene: NA
len: 14
v_gene: TRBV2
j_gene: TRBJ1-3
CDR3aa: CASSEPRSGNTIYF
CDR3nt: TGTGCCAGCAGTGAGCCAAGAAGTGGAAACACCATATATTTT

abundance: NA
d_gene: NA
len: 17
v_gene: TRBV21-1
j_gene: TRBJ1-6
CDR3aa: CASSKVSVSSYNSPLHF
CDR3nt: TGTGCCAGCAGCAAAGTTTCAGTAAGCTCCTATAATTCACCCCTCCACTTT

abundance: NA
d_gene: TRBD2
len: 15
v_gene: TRBV30
j_gene: TRBJ2-3
CDR3aa: CAWSVRAGATDTQYF
CDR3nt: TGTGCCTGGAGTGTACGGGCGGGAGCGACGGATACGCAGTATTTT

abundance: NA
d_gene: TRBD1
len: 12
v_gene: TRBV29-1
j_gene: TRBJ1-1
CDR3aa: CSVLGQGIEAFF
CDR3nt: TGCAGCGTACTCGGACAGGGGATTGAAGCTTTCTTT

abundance: NA
d_gene: NA
len: 12
v_gene: TRBV30
j_gene: TRBJ2-3
CDR3aa: CAWSLFTDTQYF
CDR3nt: TGTGCCTGGAGTCTGTTCACAGATACGCAGTATTTT